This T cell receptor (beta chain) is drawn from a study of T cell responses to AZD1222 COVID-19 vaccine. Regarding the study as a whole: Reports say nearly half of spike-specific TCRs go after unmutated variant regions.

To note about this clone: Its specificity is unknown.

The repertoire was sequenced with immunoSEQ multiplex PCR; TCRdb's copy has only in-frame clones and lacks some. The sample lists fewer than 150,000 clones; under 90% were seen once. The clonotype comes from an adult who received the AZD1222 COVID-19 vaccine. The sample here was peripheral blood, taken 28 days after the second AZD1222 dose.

CDR3 in DNA: TGTGCCAGCAGTAGCCCTAGCGTTACCTACGAGCAGTACTTC. Residues: CASSSPSVTYEQYF. This chain uses TRBV5-8 with TRBJ2-7; TRBD2 is a possible D gene (6 bases). V was cut by 5 bases and J by 2 bases, with 14 bases left in between. The CDR3 loop spans 14 amino acids. Germline assignment: CDR1 SGHTS and CDR2 YDEGEE.